The subject of this entry is one T cell receptor beta chain. The antigen is not known. Using its own MiXCR run on the reads, TCRdb lists one record per CDR3 protein. The sample yields around 540,000 distinct CDR3 sequences, 33% seen once. Per the germline V gene, CDR1 is MNHEY and CDR2 is SVGEGT. CDR3 length: 12 residues. The germline V and J ends were trimmed by 6 bases and 0 bases, with 5 bases remaining between them. This sample is drawn from a study of T cell repertoires in cytomegalovirus infection. The V call is TRBV6-2 or TRBV6-3, the J call TRBJ1-1; D ambiguous. The origin of this receptor is a human donor in good health (CMV status not recorded). Some clones in this sample may be carry-over from other donors' samples. The sequenced sample was cultured PBMCs, obtained from culture after CMV antigen stimulation. The CDR3 coding sequence is TGTGCCAGCAGGAAAGTGAACACTGAAGCTTTCTTT. Amino acids: CASRKVNTEAFF.